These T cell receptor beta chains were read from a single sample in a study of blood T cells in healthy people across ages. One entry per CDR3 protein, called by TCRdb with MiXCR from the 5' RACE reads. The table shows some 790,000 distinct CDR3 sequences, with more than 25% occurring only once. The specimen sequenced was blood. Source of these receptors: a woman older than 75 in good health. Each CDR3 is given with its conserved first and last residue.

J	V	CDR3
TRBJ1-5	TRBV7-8	CASSLAAISGGQPQHF
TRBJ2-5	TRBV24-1	CATSDGREETQYF
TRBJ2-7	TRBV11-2	CASSQATQGRVSYEQYF
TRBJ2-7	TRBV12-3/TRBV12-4	CASSPARTSGGDNERYF
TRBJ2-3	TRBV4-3	CASSQTPGTQYF
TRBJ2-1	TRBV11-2	CASSSRGYHEQFF
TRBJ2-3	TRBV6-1	CASSPSLGYTQYF
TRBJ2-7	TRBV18	CASSPLTLGGNEQYF
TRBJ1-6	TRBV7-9	CASRPSQGKNSPLHF
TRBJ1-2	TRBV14	CASSQDPGQGVYGYTF
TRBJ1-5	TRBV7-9	CASSQRGGADQPQHF
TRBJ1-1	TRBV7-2	CACSLEGFRTEAFF
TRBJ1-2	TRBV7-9	CASSVRDPYSYGYTF
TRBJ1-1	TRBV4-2	CASSQDDRAMAGFF
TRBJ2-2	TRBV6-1	CASSVSGGFFTGELFF
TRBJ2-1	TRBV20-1	CSARSLTGNEQFF
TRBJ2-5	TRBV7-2	CASSLEVFGSGRLNEQYF
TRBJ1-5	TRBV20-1	CSVSIEALYRNQPQHF
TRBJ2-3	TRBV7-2	CASSPLGPRDTQYF
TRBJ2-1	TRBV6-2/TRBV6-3	CASRATSGGPIQNEQFF
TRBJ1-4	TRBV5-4	CASSPERANEKLFF
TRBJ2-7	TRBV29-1	CSVVQAGGLGEQYF
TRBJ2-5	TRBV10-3	CAIGQGVRSETQYF
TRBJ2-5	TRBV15	CATSRASGGVGTQYF
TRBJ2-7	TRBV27	CASATALGGQGEAEQYF
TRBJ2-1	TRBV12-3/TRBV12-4	CASSNRQTLYNEQFF
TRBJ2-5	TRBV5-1	CASSYGAGGCQETQYF
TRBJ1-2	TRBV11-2	CAIQKGDGAPNYGYTF
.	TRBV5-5	CASSWIGTGGETQYF
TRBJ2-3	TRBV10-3	CAIRGGGRSTDTQYF
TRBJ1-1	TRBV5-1	CASSSATGASGEAFF
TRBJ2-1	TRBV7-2	CASRPDLAKNNEQFF
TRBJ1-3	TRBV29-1	CSGTDPGLGNTIYF
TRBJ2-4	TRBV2	CASSEGLAGAKNIQYF
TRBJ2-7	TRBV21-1	CASSIRVQALRVRYF
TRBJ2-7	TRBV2	CASSGGQKTYEQYF
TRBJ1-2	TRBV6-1	CASSGGNLYGYTF
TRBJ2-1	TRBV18	CASSPQTVDEQFF
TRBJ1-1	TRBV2	CASSQLAGDTEAFF
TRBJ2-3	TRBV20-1	CSVGVDADAQYF
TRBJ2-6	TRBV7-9	CASSSIQGKLSGANVLTF
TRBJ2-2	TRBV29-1	CSVGGAGSHTGELFF
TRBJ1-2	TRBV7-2	CASSSSAGGLGGGYTF
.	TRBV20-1	CSARLAGGLHEQYF
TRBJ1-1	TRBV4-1	CASSQDLGQVNTEAFF